Shown below are 17 T cell receptor beta chains from a single sample sequenced in a study of blood T cell repertoires in COVID-19. Clones were sequenced by immunoSEQ multiplex PCR, and TCRdb holds only the in-frame ones, with some missing. The table shows 120,000 to 150,000 clones, with 70% to 90% occurring only once. Sample: PBMCs or T cells enriched from blood (not recorded which). Receptors were obtained from a woman in her twenties or thirties with acute COVID-19.

The chain has TRBV10-3 and TRBJ2-5, with a tentative D call TRBD2 (5 bases). V shed 7 bases and J shed 5 bases, with 14 bases lying between them. The germline V gene encodes CDR1 ENHRY and CDR2 SYGVKD. The CDR3 length is 13 residues. CDR3 sequence reads: CAINDGGVETQYF. In nucleotides, the CDR3 is TGTGCCATCAACGATGGAGGCGTGGAGACCCAGTACTTC.

The rearrangement links TRBV6-5 to TRBJ1-6; D not certain. The germline CDR1 and CDR2 sequences are MNHEY and SVGAGI. V shed 4 bases and J shed 6 bases, with 4 bases lying between them. This CDR3 comprises 12 residues. The CDR3 is CASSFRNSPLHF. The CDR3 DNA reads as TGTGCCAGCAGTTTCCGTAATTCACCCCTCCACTTT.

The J gene is TRBJ1-1, the V gene TRBV29-1; D gene ambiguous. V gave up 5 bases and J gave up 7 bases, with 17 bases separating them. Looked up from germline, CDR1 is SQVTM and CDR2 is ANQGSEA. The CDR3 has 13 amino acids. For the CDR3, the DNA is TGCAGCGTTACGCCCCGGGAAGCCCGTGAAGCTTTCTTT. Encoded protein: CSVTPREAREAFF.

CDR3: CASRPQRGRMGEKLFF. Here the CDR3 DNA reads TGTGCCAGCAGACCCCAAAGGGGAAGAATGGGCGAAAAACTGTTTTTT. V usage is TRBV28 and J usage is TRBJ1-4; D might be TRBD1 (5 bases). CDR1 and CDR2 from the germline V gene are MDHEN and SYDVKM. Trimming removed 6 bases from V and 8 bases from J, with 22 bases in between. This CDR3 comprises 16 residues.

J is TRBJ1-6 and V is TRBV7-2; D ambiguous. CDR3 length equals 12 residues. Germline assignment: CDR1 SGHTA and CDR2 FQGNSA. Trimming left V 1 base short and J 12 bases short, with 7 bases between. The CDR3 DNA is TGTGCCAGCAGCTTAGATCCAGGACCCCTCCACTTT. It is translated as CASSLDPGPLHF.

The chain carries TRBV2 and TRBJ2-7, with 12 positions matching TRBD2. V lost 4 bases to trimming and J lost 0 bases; unmatched junction nucleotides: 7. The germline V gene encodes CDR1 SNHLY and CDR2 FYNNEI. The CDR3 contains 17 residues. The CDR3 loop reads CASSARTSGISSYEQYF. In nucleotides, the CDR3 is TGTGCCAGCAGTGCGAGGACTAGCGGGATTTCCTCCTACGAGCAGTACTTC. Full variable domain (outside the CDR3, taken from reference TRBV2 and TRBJ2-7): EPEVTQTPSHQVTQMGQEVILRCVPISNHLYFYWYRQILGQKVEFLVSFYNNEISEKSEIFDDQFSVERPDGSNFTLKIRSTKLEDSAMYFCASSARTSGISSYEQYFGPGTRLTVT.

CDR3 residues: CASSIGQGAYETQYF. The CDR3 DNA follows: TGTGCCAGCAGCATCGGACAGGGGGCATATGAGACCCAGTACTTC. The rearrangement joins TRBV4-2 to TRBJ2-5, with 11 bases identical to TRBD1. Per the germline V gene, CDR1 is LGHNA and CDR2 is YNFKEQ. J was trimmed by 5 bases and V by 5 bases; bases with no gene match: 7. The CDR3 has 15 residues.

This chain connects TRBV27 to TRBJ2-1, with D maybe TRBD1 (6 bases). The CDR3 is 13 amino acids. Germline V gives CDR1 MNHEY, CDR2 SMNVEV (reference sequence). The CDR3, as DNA: TGTGCAGTCAGAGGGGACATACTCAATGAGCAGTTCTTC. Amino acids: CAVRGDILNEQFF.

This clone appeared a few times. This chain joins TRBV15 and TRBJ1-6; D gene unclear. Germline CDR1 reads LNHNV; CDR2 reads YYDKDF (reference sequence). V was pared by 7 bases and J by 0 bases, with 7 bases between. The CDR3 covers 14 residues. The CDR3 region has the DNA TGTGCCACCACGAGGAGCTCCTATAATTCACCCCTCCACTTT. This codes for CATTRSSYNSPLHF.

The V call is TRBV18, the J call TRBJ2-2, with a possible D match to TRBD1 (6 bases). Germline V gene data show CDR1 as KGHSH and CDR2 as LQKENI. The V end was cut by 3 bases, the J end by 2 bases, with 16 bases between. CDR3 length: 17 amino acids. CDR3 nucleotide sequence: TGTGCCAGCTCACCCTTCACAGGGCCACAAAACACCGGGGAGCTGTTTTTT. Protein sequence: CASSPFTGPQNTGELFF.

This clone appeared a few times. The chain is built from TRBV30 and TRBJ1-4; 10 nucleotides agree with TRBD1. CDR3 length: 13 amino acids. Trimming removed 4 bases from V and 11 bases from J; junction bases left unmatched: 7. Germline-derived CDR1 and CDR2 are GTSNPN and SVGIG (reference sequence). In DNA form, the CDR3 reads TGTGCCTGGACGACAGGGGGCATCGGGAAACTGTTTTTT. Its protein product is CAWTTGGIGKLFF.

This chain joins TRBV3-1 (or the pseudogene TRBV3-2) and TRBJ1-1, with D unclear. Trimming shortened V by 2 bases and J by 1 base, and 2 bases separated the two germline ends. This CDR3 has 12 residues. From germline, CDR1 is LGHDT and CDR2 YNNKEL (reference sequence). CDR3 in amino acids: CASSQQNTEAFF. In DNA form, the CDR3 reads TGTGCCAGCAGCCAACAGAACACTGAAGCTTTCTTT.

V and J are TRBV28 and TRBJ1-1; 9 bases map to TRBD1. Trimming took 5 bases from V and 2 from J; bases not matched to a gene: 3. Germline assignment: CDR1 MDHEN and CDR2 SYDVKM. The CDR3 covers 14 residues. For the CDR3, the DNA is TGTGCCAGCAGTCTGACAGGGGGAAACACTGAAGCTTTCTTT. Residues: CASSLTGGNTEAFF. The full variable domain, its missing parts supplied by reference TRBV28 and TRBJ1-1, is DVKVTQSSRYLVKRTGEKVFLECVQDMDHENMFWYRQDPGLGLRLIYFSYDVKMKEKGDIPEGYSVSREKKERFSLILESASTNQTSMYLCASSLTGGNTEAFFGQGTRLTVV.

V and J are TRBV6-5 and TRBJ2-2; D gene unclear. Germline CDR1 and CDR2: MNHEY and SVGAGI. CDR3 length: 14 residues. Trimming removed 0 bases at V and 8 bases at J, with 10 bases between. CDR3 loop: CASSYSIGPGELFF. In nucleotides, the CDR3 is TGTGCCAGCAGTTACTCGATTGGCCCGGGGGAGCTGTTTTTT.

The chain joins TRBV6-2 or TRBV6-3 to TRBJ2-7; 12 nucleotides align to TRBD1. CDR1 MNHEY and CDR2 SVGEGT come from the germline V gene. Losses at the gene ends were 6 bases for V and 6 bases for J; bases not matched to a gene: 12. This CDR3 is 16 amino acids long. The CDR3 DNA sequence: TGTGCCAGCAGCTATCGCCCGGGACAGGGGGCTTCCGAGCAGTACTTC. It encodes CASSYRPGQGASEQYF.

The V and J genes are TRBV27 and TRBJ1-2; weak D call: TRBD1 (6 bases). The CDR3 is 14 residues long. Germline CDR1 MNHEY, CDR2 SMNVEV (reference sequence). Between the trimmed V and J ends, which lost 4 bases and 4 bases, there was a span of 13 bases. For the CDR3, the DNA is TGTGCCAGCAGTTACAGGGAAGAAGGCTATGGCTACACCTTC. It encodes CASSYREEGYGYTF.

The chain combines TRBV28 with TRBJ1-2; a possible D gene is TRBD1 (6 bases). CDR1 is MDHEN, CDR2 SYDVKM, per germline. The CDR3 spans 12 residues. V was cut by 6 bases and J by 8 bases, with 13 bases left in between. CDR3 amino acids: CASRLGGGGYTF. The CDR3 DNA sequence: TGTGCCAGCAGATTAGGGGGGGGCGGCTACACCTTC.